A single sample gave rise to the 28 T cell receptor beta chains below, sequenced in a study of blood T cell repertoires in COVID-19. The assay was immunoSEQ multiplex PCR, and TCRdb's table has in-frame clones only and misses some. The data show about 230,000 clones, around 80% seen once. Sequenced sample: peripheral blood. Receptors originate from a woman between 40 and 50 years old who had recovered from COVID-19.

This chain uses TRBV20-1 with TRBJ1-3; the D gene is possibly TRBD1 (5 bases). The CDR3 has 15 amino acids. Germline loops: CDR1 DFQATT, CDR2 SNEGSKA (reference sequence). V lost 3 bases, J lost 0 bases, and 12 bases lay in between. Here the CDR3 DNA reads TGCAGTGCTAGTATTGGGGGGATCTCTGGAAACACCATATATTTT. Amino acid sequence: CSASIGGISGNTIYF.

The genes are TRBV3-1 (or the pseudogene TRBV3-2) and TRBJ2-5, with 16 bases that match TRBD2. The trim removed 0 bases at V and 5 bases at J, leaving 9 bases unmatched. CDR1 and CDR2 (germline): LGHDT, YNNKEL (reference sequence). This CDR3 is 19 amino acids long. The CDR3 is CASSQDMGLAGGPVETQYF. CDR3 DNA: TGTGCCAGCAGCCAAGACATGGGACTAGCGGGGGGGCCGGTGGAGACCCAGTACTTC.

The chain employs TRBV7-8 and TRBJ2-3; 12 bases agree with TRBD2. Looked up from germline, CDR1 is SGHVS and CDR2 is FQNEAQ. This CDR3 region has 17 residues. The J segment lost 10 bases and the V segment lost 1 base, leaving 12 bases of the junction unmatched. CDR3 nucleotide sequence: TGTGCCAGCAGCTTAGGACTAGCGGGGGATTACCCAATGGCGCAGTATTTT. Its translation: CASSLGLAGDYPMAQYF. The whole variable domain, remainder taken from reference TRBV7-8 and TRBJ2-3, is GAGVSQSPRYKVAKRGQDVALRCDPISGHVSLFWYQQALGQGPEFLTYFQNEAQLDKSGLPSDRFFAERPEGSVSTLKIQRTQQEDSAVYLCASSLGLAGDYPMAQYFGPGTRLTVL.

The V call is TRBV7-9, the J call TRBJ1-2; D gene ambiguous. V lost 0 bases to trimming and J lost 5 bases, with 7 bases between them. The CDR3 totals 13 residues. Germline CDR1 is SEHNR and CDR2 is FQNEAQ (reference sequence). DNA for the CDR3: TGTGCCAGCAGCTTAGCTGCGACTTATGGCTACACCTTC. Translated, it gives CASSLAATYGYTF.

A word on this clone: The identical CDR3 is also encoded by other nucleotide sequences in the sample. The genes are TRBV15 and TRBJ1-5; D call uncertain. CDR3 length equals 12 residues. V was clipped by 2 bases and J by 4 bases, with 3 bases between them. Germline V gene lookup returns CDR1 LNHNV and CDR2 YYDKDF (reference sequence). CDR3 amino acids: CATSRPNQPQHF. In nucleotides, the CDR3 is TGTGCCACCAGCAGACCTAATCAGCCCCAGCATTTT.

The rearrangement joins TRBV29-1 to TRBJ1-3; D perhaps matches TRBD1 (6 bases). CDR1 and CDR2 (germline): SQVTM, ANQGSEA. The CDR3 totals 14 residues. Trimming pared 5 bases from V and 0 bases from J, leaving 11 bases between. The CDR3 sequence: CSVTTGSSGNTIYF. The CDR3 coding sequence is TGCAGCGTTACTACAGGGAGCTCTGGAAACACCATATATTTT.

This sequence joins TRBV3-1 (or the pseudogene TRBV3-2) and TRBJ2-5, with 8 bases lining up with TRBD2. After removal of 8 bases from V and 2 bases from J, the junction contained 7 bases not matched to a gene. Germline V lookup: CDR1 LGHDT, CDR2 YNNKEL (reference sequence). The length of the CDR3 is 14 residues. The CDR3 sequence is CASGMRGVQETQYF. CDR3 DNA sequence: TGTGCCAGCGGAATGCGGGGGGTTCAAGAGACCCAGTACTTC.

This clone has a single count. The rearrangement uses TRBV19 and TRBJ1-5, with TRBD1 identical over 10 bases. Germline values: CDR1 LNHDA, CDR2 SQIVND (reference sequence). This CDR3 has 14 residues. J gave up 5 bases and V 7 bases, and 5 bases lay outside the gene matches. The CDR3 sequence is CASTTGQGDQPQHF. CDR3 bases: TGTGCCAGTACCACAGGACAGGGGGATCAGCCCCAGCATTTT.

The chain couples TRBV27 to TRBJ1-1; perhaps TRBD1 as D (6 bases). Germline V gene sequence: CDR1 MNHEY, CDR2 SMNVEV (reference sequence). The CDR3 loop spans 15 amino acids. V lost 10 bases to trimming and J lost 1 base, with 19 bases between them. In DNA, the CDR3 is TGTGCCACCCTCCCTACGGGGGGCGCGAACACTGAAGCTTTCTTT. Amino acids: CATLPTGGANTEAFF.

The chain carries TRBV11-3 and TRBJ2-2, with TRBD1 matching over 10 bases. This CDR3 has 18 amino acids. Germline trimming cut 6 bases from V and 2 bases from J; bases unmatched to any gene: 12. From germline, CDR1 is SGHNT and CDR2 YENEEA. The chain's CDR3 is CASSRPLRDRGNTGELFF. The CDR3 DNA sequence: TGTGCCAGCAGTCGCCCACTGCGGGACAGGGGTAACACCGGGGAGCTGTTTTTT. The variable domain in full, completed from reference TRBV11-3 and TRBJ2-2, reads EAGVVQSPRYKIIEKKQPVAFWCNPISGHNTLYWYLQNLGQGPELLIRYENEEAVDDSQLPKDRFSAERLKGVDSTLKIQPAELGDSAVYLCASSRPLRDRGNTGELFFGEGSRLTVL.

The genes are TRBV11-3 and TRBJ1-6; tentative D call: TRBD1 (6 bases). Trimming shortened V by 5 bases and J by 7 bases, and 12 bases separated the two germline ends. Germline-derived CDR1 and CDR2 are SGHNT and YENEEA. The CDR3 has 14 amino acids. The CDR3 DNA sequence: TGTGCCAGCAGCGTGGGACATCCAAATTCACCCCTCCACTTT. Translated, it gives CASSVGHPNSPLHF.

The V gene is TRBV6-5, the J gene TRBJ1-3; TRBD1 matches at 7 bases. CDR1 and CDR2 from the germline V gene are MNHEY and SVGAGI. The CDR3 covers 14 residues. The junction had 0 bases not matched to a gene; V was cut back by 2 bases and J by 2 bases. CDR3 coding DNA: TGTGCCAGCAGTTACAGGGGGCCTGGAAACACCATATATTTT. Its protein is CASSYRGPGNTIYF.

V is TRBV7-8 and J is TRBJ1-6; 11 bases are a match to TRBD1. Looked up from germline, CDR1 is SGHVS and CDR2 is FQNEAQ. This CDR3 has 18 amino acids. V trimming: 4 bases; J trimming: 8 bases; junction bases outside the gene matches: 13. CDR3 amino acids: CASSWGTGGFSGDSPLHF. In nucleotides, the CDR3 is TGTGCCAGCAGCTGGGGGACAGGGGGTTTTTCTGGGGATTCACCCCTCCACTTT.

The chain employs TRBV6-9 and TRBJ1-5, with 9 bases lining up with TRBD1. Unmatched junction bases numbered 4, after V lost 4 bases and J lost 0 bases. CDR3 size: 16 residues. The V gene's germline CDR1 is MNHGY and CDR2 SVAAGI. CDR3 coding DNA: TGTGCCAGCAGTTTCTACAGGGGGCATAGCAATCAGCCCCAGCATTTT. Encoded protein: CASSFYRGHSNQPQHF.

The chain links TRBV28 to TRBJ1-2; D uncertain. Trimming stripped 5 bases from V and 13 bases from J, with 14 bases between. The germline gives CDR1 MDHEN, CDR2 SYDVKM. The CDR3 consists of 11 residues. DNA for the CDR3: TGTGCCAGCAGTACCCGGGAGGTCTCCACCTTC. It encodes CASSTREVSTF.

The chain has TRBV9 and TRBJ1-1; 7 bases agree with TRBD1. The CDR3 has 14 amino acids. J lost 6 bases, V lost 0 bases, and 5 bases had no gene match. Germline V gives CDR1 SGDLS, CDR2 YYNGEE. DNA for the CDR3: TGTGCCAGCAGCGTAGTGGGACAGACGGCTGAAGCTTTCTTT. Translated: CASSVVGQTAEAFF.

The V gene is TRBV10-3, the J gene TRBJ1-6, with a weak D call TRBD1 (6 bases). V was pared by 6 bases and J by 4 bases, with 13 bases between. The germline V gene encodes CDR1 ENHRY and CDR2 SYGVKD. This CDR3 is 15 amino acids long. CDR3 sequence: CAISPGTTYNSPLHF. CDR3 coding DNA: TGTGCCATCAGCCCAGGGACAACTTATAATTCACCCCTCCACTTT.

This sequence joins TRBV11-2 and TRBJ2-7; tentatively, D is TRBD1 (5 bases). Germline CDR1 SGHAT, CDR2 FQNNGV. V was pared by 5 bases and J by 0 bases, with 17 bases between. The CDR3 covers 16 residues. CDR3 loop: CASSHDARAISYEQYF. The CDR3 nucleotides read TGTGCCAGCAGCCACGACGCCAGGGCCATCTCCTACGAGCAGTACTTC. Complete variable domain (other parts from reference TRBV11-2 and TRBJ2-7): EAGVAQSPRYKIIEKRQSVAFWCNPISGHATLYWYQQILGQGPKLLIQFQNNGVVDDSQLPKDRFSAERLKGVDSTLKIQPAKLEDSAVYLCASSHDARAISYEQYFGPGTRLTVT.

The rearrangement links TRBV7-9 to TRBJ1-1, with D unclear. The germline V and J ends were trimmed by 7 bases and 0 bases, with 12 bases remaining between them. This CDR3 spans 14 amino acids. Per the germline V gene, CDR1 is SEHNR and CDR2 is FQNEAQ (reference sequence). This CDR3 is CASKREGMNTEAFF. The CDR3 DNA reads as TGTGCCAGCAAACGGGAGGGAATGAACACTGAAGCTTTCTTT.

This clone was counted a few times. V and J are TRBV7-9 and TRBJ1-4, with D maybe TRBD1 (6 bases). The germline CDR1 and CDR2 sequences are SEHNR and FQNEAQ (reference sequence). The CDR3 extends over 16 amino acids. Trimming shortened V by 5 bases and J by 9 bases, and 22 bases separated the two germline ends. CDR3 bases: TGTGCCAGCAGCCCCCCAGGGGTGAGAGTTCCTAAAAAACTGTTTTTT. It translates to CASSPPGVRVPKKLFF.

The CDR3 region has the DNA TGTGCCAGCAGCTTAGTGGCTCAGGAGGGCGGTGAGACCCAGTACTTC. It is translated as CASSLVAQEGGETQYF. V is TRBV7-2 and J is TRBJ2-5, with a possible D match to TRBD2 (6 bases). The germline CDR1 and CDR2 sequences are SGHTA and FQGNSA. V was cut by 1 base and J by 5 bases, with 17 bases left in between. The CDR3 has 16 residues.

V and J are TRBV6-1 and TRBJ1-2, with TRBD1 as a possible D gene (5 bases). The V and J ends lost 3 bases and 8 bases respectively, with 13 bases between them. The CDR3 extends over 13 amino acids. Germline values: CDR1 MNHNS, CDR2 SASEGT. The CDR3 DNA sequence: TGTGCCAGCAGTGAGTCGGGCGGGACGGGCTACACCTTC. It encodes CASSESGGTGYTF.

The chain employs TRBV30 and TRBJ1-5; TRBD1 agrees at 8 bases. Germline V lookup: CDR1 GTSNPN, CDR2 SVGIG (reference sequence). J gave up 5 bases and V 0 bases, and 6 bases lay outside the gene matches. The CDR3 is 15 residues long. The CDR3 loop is CAWSVDRTGHQPQHF. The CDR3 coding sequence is TGTGCCTGGAGTGTAGATAGGACAGGGCATCAGCCCCAGCATTTT.

DNA of the CDR3: TGTGCCAGCAGCGGATATAGCGGTGAAGAGACCCAGTACTTC. This codes for CASSGYSGEETQYF. The gene calls are TRBV2 and TRBJ2-5; TRBD2 might be the D (6 bases). Trimming cost V 6 bases and J 3 bases, with 14 bases left between them. The germline CDR1 and CDR2 sequences are SNHLY and FYNNEI. This CDR3 comprises 14 residues.

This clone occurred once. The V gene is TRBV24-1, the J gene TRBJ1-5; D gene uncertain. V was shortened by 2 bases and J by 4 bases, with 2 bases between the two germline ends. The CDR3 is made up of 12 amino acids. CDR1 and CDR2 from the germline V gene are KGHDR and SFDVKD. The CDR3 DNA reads TGTGCCACCAGTGATTCGAATCAGCCCCAGCATTTT. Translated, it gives CATSDSNQPQHF.

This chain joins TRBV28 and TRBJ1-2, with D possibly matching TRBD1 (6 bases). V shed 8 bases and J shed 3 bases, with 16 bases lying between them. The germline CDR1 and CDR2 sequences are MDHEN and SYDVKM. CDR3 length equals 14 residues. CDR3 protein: CASRVGGQDYGYTF. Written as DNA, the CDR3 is TGTGCCAGCCGGGTCGGGGGGCAGGACTATGGCTACACCTTC.

The CDR3 DNA follows: TGTGCCAGCAGTTACCGGGGTCAGGGGGAAGCTTTCTTT. Encoded protein: CASSYRGQGEAFF. The V call is TRBV6-2 or TRBV6-3, the J call TRBJ1-1; a weak D match, TRBD1 (6 bases). V gave up 2 bases and J gave up 8 bases, with 12 bases separating them. Looked up from germline, CDR1 is MNHEY and CDR2 is SVGEGT. This CDR3 comprises 13 residues.

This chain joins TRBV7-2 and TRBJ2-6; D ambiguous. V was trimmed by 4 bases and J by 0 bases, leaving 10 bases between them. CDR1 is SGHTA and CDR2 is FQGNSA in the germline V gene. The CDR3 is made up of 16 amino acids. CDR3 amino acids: CASSSQSDSGANVLTF. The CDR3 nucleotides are TGTGCCAGCAGCTCCCAGTCAGACTCTGGGGCCAACGTCCTGACTTTC.